This entry lists 15 T cell receptor beta chains sequenced from one sample in a study of CD8+ T cells in alopecia areata. Sequencing used cDNA as its template, made by extracting RNA and reverse transcribing it. The method was immunoSEQ multiplex PCR; TCRdb's version includes in-frame clones alone and lacks a portion of them. This sample has approximately 200,000 clones; 58% occur once, and the top ten carry about 5%. As for treatment: oral pan-JAK inhibitor, 5-10 mg twice daily. Sample: CD4+ T cells sorted from blood, taken at week 24, from a patient treated with tofacitinib. The receptors were gathered from a human donor with alopecia areata.

This chain links TRBV5-1 with TRBJ2-7, with no clear D. Trimming left V 2 bases short and J 0 bases short, with 9 bases between. The CDR3 contains 14 residues. The germline gives CDR1 SGHRS, CDR2 YFSETQ. CDR3 amino acids: CASSFRLSSYEQYF. The CDR3 bases are TGCGCCAGCAGCTTCAGACTCAGCTCCTACGAGCAGTACTTC.

The chain couples TRBV7-7 to TRBJ2-5; D is unresolved. Germline lookup yields CDR1 SSHAT and CDR2 FNYEAQ (reference sequence). The ends were cut back, 5 bases at V and 5 bases at J, with 6 bases in the middle. The CDR3 has 11 residues. DNA for the CDR3: TGTGCCAGCAGCATGTGCGAGACCCAGTACTTC. It is translated as CASSMCETQYF.

This clone was counted between two and nine times. This rearrangement joins TRBV28 to TRBJ2-7; the match to TRBD1 covers 8 bases. After removal of 3 bases from V and 13 bases from J, the junction contained 8 bases not matched to a gene. Germline loops: CDR1 MDHEN, CDR2 SYDVKM. The CDR3 is made up of 12 amino acids. The CDR3 region is CASSFRLGQDYF. CDR3 nucleotides: TGTGCCAGCAGTTTCCGATTGGGACAGGATTACTTC.

The chain has TRBV27 and TRBJ2-3; no definite D call. The germline gives CDR1 MNHEY, CDR2 SMNVEV (reference sequence). This CDR3 contains 10 residues. Trimming pared 11 bases from V and 5 bases from J, leaving 8 bases between. As DNA, the CDR3 is TGTGCCGGCGATGGAGATACGCAGTATTTT. Its protein is CAGDGDTQYF.

The sample holds a few counts of this clone. The V call is TRBV6-5, the J call TRBJ2-7; D is perhaps TRBD1 (5 bases). The length of the CDR3 is 14 residues. The V gene's germline CDR1 is MNHEY and CDR2 SVGAGI. V lost 4 bases, J lost 4 bases, and 14 bases lay in between. The CDR3 DNA reads TGTGCCAGCAGTTCGCGGACACCTCCGTACGAGCAGTACTTC. Translation gives CASSSRTPPYEQYF.

V and J are TRBV27 and TRBJ2-7, with D unclear. Trimming pared 3 bases from V and 3 bases from J, leaving 15 bases between. Germline V lookup: CDR1 MNHEY, CDR2 SMNVEV (reference sequence). The CDR3 sequence is 15 residues long. Here the CDR3 DNA reads TGTGCCAGCAGTTTCAGCGCCAGAAGTAACTACGAGCAGTACTTC. It is translated as CASSFSARSNYEQYF.

The rearrangement joins TRBV5-1 to TRBJ2-5; TRBD1 might be the D (6 bases). CDR1 and CDR2 from the germline V gene are SGHRS and YFSETQ. The CDR3 covers 16 residues. V was cut by 0 bases and J by 5 bases, with 17 bases left in between. In DNA form, the CDR3 reads TGCGCCAGCAGCTTGGATACAGGGTCAGGGGAGGAGACCCAGTACTTC. It is translated as CASSLDTGSGEETQYF. The full variable domain, completed using reference TRBV5-1 and TRBJ2-5, is KAGVTQTPRYLIKTRGQQVTLSCSPISGHRSVSWYQQTPGQGLQFLFEYFSETQRNKGNFPGRFSGRQFSNSRSEMNVSTLELGDSALYLCASSLDTGSGEETQYFGPGTRLLVL.

The chain links TRBV6-6 to TRBJ1-6; D gene uncertain. This CDR3 region has 14 residues. Germline V gene sequence: CDR1 MNHNY, CDR2 SVGAGI (reference sequence). The V gene lost 6 bases and the J gene lost 12 bases, with 18 bases spanning the gap. The DNA of the CDR3 is TGTGCCAGCAGCCCGGACCCCACCGTAAAACCCCTCCACTTT. This gives the protein CASSPDPTVKPLHF.

This clone was counted between two and nine times. The chain has TRBV29-1 and TRBJ1-2; D is unclear. CDR1 SQVTM and CDR2 ANQGSEA come from the germline V gene. V lost 7 bases to trimming and J lost 8 bases, with 17 bases between them. The CDR3 has 12 amino acids. The CDR3 region is CSAGVYGEGYTF. The CDR3 bases are TGCAGCGCTGGGGTGTATGGAGAAGGCTACACCTTC.

As concerns this clone: The same CDR3 can be traced to other DNA sequences in this sample. The chain uses TRBV7-2 and TRBJ2-5; D not resolved. Per germline, CDR1 SGHTA and CDR2 FQGNSA. The CDR3 is 12 amino acids. Trimming removed 2 bases from V and 0 bases from J, with 1 base in between. As DNA, the CDR3 is TGTGCCAGCAGCTTAAACCAAGAGACCCAGTACTTC. Protein sequence: CASSLNQETQYF.

This sequence joins TRBV18 and TRBJ2-1; D is possibly TRBD2 (5 bases). Germline values: CDR1 KGHSH, CDR2 LQKENI. V lost 5 bases and J lost 8, with 13 bases in between. This CDR3 is 13 amino acids long. The CDR3 protein is CASSSGNEDEQFF. DNA of the CDR3: TGTGCCAGCTCATCGGGGAACGAGGATGAGCAGTTCTTC.

This chain connects TRBV15 to TRBJ1-5; no clear D. Trimming took 3 bases from V and 7 from J, leaving 13 bases between them. Germline V CDR1 and CDR2: LNHNV, YYDKDF (reference sequence). The CDR3 length is 14 residues. In nucleotides, the CDR3 is TGTGCCACCAGCAGGGAGGAGTCGAGACAGCCCCAGCATTTT. It yields the protein CATSREESRQPQHF. Drawing the rest from reference TRBV15 and TRBJ1-5, the complete variable domain is DAMVIQNPRYQVTQFGKPVTLSCSQTLNHNVMYWYQQKSSQAPKLLFHYYDKDFNNEADTPDNFQSRRPNTSFCFLDIRSPGLGDTAMYLCATSREESRQPQHFGDGTRLSIL.

The J gene is TRBJ2-2, the V gene TRBV7-9, with D possibly being TRBD2 (5 bases). V was cut by 8 bases and J by 5 bases, with 18 bases left in between. This CDR3 is 15 amino acids long. The germline V gene encodes CDR1 SEHNR and CDR2 FQNEAQ (reference sequence). The CDR3 is CASDRGLGETGELFF. The CDR3 region has the DNA TGTGCCAGCGATAGAGGGCTCGGGGAGACCGGGGAGCTGTTTTTT.

The chain uses TRBV6-5 and TRBJ1-2, with a weak D call TRBD1 (6 bases). Per germline, CDR1 MNHEY and CDR2 SVGAGI. The germline V and J ends were trimmed by 6 bases and 2 bases, with 13 bases remaining between them. This CDR3 has 14 amino acids. The CDR3 DNA is TGTGCCAGCAGACAGGGTGGGACCAACTATGGCTACACCTTC. Amino acids: CASRQGGTNYGYTF.

CDR3 residues: CASSIGPLVDRGSDGYTF. The CDR3 DNA sequence: TGTGCCAGTAGTATAGGCCCGCTCGTGGACAGGGGATCGGACGGCTACACCTTC. J is TRBJ1-2 and V is TRBV19, with TRBD1 matching 9 bases. Trimming removed 1 base from V and 8 bases from J; junction bases left unmatched: 17. The CDR3 is made up of 18 amino acids. Per the germline V gene, CDR1 is LNHDA and CDR2 is SQIVND (reference sequence).